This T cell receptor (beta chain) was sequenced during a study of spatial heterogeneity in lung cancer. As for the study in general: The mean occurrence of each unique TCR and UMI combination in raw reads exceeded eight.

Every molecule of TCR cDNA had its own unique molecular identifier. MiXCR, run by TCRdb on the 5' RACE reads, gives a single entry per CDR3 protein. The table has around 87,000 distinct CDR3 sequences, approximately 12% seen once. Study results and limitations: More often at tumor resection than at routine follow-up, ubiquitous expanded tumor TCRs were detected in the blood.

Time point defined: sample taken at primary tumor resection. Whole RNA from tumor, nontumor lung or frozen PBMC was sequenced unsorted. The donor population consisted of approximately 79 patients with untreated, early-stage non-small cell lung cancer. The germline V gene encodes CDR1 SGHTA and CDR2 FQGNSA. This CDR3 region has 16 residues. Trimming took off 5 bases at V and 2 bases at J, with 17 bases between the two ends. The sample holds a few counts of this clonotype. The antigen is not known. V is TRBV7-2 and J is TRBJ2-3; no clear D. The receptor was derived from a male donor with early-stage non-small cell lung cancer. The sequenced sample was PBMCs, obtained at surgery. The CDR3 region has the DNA TGTGCCAGCAGCGACAATACCCCCTTTGCCACAGATACGCAGTATTTT. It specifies CASSDNTPFATDTQYF.